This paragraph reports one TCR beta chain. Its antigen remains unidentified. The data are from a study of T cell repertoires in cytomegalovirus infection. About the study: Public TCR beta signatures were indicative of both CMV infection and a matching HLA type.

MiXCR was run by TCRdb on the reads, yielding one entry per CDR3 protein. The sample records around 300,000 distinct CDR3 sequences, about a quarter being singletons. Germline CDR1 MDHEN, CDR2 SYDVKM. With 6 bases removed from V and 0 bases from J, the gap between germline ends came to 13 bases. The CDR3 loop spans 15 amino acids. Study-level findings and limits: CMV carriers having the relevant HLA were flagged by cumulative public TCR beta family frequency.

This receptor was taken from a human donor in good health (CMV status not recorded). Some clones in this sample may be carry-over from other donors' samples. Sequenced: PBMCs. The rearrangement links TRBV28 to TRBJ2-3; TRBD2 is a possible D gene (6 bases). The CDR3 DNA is TGTGCCAGCAGCCAAGGGACTTCTAGCACAGATACGCAGTATTTT. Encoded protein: CASSQGTSSTDTQYF.